This is a list of T cell receptor beta chains from one sample in a study of T cell responses to AZD1222 COVID-19 vaccine. TCRdb's table, derived via immunoSEQ multiplex PCR, lists solely in-frame clones and lacks some. Here the sample spans 95,000 to 100,000 clones, roughly 86% being singletons. The sample in question was peripheral blood, obtained 28 days after the second AZD1222 dose. These receptors originate from an adult who received the AZD1222 COVID-19 vaccine. Each CDR3 is given with its conserved first and last residue. A D gene is named only where the DNA matches it firmly. Not every row has a clone size; where given, it reads once, few, many or a size class.

TRBJ1-5,.,.,TRBV19,TGTGCCAGTAGTATACCGCCCCATCGGACGGCTAGCAATCAGCCCCAGCATTTT,CASSIPPHRTASNQPQHF
TRBJ1-1,.,.,TRBV10-3,TGTGCCATCAGTGAATGGGTTGGAAACCAGGGTACTGAAGCTTTCTTT,CAISEWVGNQGTEAFF
TRBJ1-4,.,TRBD1,TRBV30,TGTGCCGGTAGACAGGGGCGTGAAAAACTGTTTTTT,CAGRQGREKLFF
TRBJ2-7,.,.,TRBV5-1,TGCGCCAGCAGCTTGGTTGCCAGGGACGAGCAGTACTTC,CASSLVARDEQYF
TRBJ1-4,.,.,TRBV9,TGTGCCAGCAGCGCCTCAGACGTTAATGAAAAACTGTTTTTT,CASSASDVNEKLFF
TRBJ2-1,.,TRBD1,TRBV19,TGTGCCAGTAGTTCCGGGACAGGGAACAATGAGCAGTTCTTC,CASSSGTGNNEQFF
TRBJ2-1,.,.,TRBV3-1/TRBV3-2,TGTGCCAGCAGCCAACCCTCGGGCTCGGGATCGGCACGGGTTGAGCAGTTCTTC,CASSQPSGSGSARVEQFF
TRBJ2-5,few,.,TRBV15,TGTGCCACCAGCCCTGGCGGGGATGCGGAGACCCAGTACTTC,CATSPGGDAETQYF
TRBJ2-5,.,TRBD2,TRBV6-6,TGTGCCAGCAGTTACCTACGCGGGAGCTCCCCAGAGACCCAGTACTTC,CASSYLRGSSPETQYF
TRBJ2-7,.,.,TRBV10-3,TGTGCCATCAGTGACGAGGGTCTCAGCTCCTACGAGCAGTACTTC,CAISDEGLSSYEQYF
TRBJ1-1,.,TRBD1,TRBV15,TGTGCCACCAGCAGGGAGGGACAGGGGAACACTGAAGCTTTCTTT,CATSREGQGNTEAFF
TRBJ1-2,.,.,TRBV2,TGTGCCAGCAGTGAAGCTGGACAAGCTAACTATGGCTACACCTTC,CASSEAGQANYGYTF
TRBJ2-1,.,TRBD2,TRBV4-2,TGTGCCAGCAGGGATGACCGGACTAGCGGGACAACCAACTCCTACAATGAGCAGTTCTTC,CASRDDRTSGTTNSYNEQFF
TRBJ2-5,once,TRBD2,TRBV5-5,TGTGCCAGCAGCTTGTATTTACTAGCGGGATCGGAGACCCAGTACTTC,CASSLYLLAGSETQYF
TRBJ2-7,.,TRBD2,TRBV7-2,TGTGCCAGCAGCCCAGCCCCGACTAGCGTGTCCTACGAGCAGTACTTC,CASSPAPTSVSYEQYF
TRBJ2-1,.,.,TRBV10-3,TGTGCCATCGGAGGACACTCCCGTCACAATGAGCAGTTCTTC,CAIGGHSRHNEQFF
TRBJ2-7,once,TRBD2,TRBV11-3,TGTGCCAGCAGCTTAGGGGGGGGAGAGCAGTACTTC,CASSLGGGEQYF
TRBJ2-1,.,TRBD2,TRBV2,TGTGCCAGCAGTGACCCAGGGAGGGCCTTTGGGCAGTTCTTC,CASSDPGRAFGQFF
TRBJ1-3,.,TRBD1,TRBV6-5,TGTGCCAGCAGGGGACAGGGCCGGGGAAACACCATATATTTT,CASRGQGRGNTIYF
TRBJ1-2,.,.,TRBV11-2,TGTGCCAGCAGCTTAGGGCTGGCGGCTAACTATGGCTACACCTTC,CASSLGLAANYGYTF
TRBJ2-7,.,TRBD1,TRBV10-3,TGTGCCATCAGTGACGGAATCGACAGGGGGTTCTTC,CAISDGIDRGFF
TRBJ2-2,once,TRBD2,TRBV7-3,TGTGCCAGCAGCTTAAGACTAGCGGCTGACACCGGGGAGCTGTTTTTT,CASSLRLAADTGELFF
TRBJ1-1,.,.,TRBV10-3,TGTGCCATCAGTGAGGGCTGGACTGAAGCTTTCTTT,CAISEGWTEAFF
TRBJ1-1,.,.,TRBV19,TGTGCCAGTATAGGAGTAGTCACTGAAGCTTTCTTT,CASIGVVTEAFF
TRBJ1-5,once,TRBD1,TRBV3-1/TRBV3-2,TGTGCCAGCAGCCCGGACAGGAATCAGCCCCAGCATTTT,CASSPDRNQPQHF
TRBJ2-7,.,TRBD1,TRBV9,TGTGCCAGCAGCGGGACAGGGGGCATCGAGCAGTACTTC,CASSGTGGIEQYF
TRBJ1-1,.,TRBD1,TRBV3-1/TRBV3-2,TGTGCCAGCAGCCAATCTGGGACAGGGAGGACTGAAGCTTTCTTT,CASSQSGTGRTEAFF
TRBJ2-7,.,.,TRBV14,TGTGCCAGCAGCCAAGACTGGGGGAGGTCGTACGAGCAGTACTTC,CASSQDWGRSYEQYF
TRBJ1-1,.,.,TRBV19,TGTGCCAGCAGATCCGGGACAACGAACACTGAAGCTTTCTTT,CASRSGTTNTEAFF